These T cell receptor beta chains were read from a single sample in a study of shared T cell receptors in the human thymus. Sequencing used immunoSEQ multiplex PCR; TCRdb keeps in-frame clones, though not all of them. The profile shows roughly 710,000 clones, roughly 88% of them singletons. The same specimen was also included in a second study, on human thymus T cells.

Specimen: thymocytes. All receptors come from a girl less than two years old with a congenital heart defect. Both conserved end residues are part of each CDR3. The D gene is left open where the match is weak.

>TRBV7-2|TRBJ1-6|-
CASSLGPGCCSPLHF
>TRBV2|TRBJ2-2|TRBD1
CAGLSQTGGWNTGELFF
>TRBV10-3|TRBJ2-7|TRBD2
CATRTSCEQYF
>TRBV6-1|TRBJ1-6|TRBD1
CASRPDRGLSPLHF
>TRBV6-1|TRBJ1-2|-
CASSENRQNYGYTF
>TRBV27|TRBJ2-5|-
CASSLGLRGTQYF
>TRBV5-5|TRBJ1-5|-
CASSSKGRGYSNQPQHF
>TRBV5-6|TRBJ2-7|-
CASSLTASAYEQYF
>TRBV21-1|TRBJ2-6|-
CASTRTGRGANVLTF
>TRBV30|TRBJ1-1|-
CAWRWRGNTEAFF
>TRBV6-6|TRBJ2-1|TRBD2
CASRRGLASYNEQFF
>TRBV6-1|TRBJ1-3|-
CASAPDSRSGNTIYF
>TRBV4-1|TRBJ1-2|-
CASRDSYYGYTF
>TRBV5-1|TRBJ1-2|TRBD1
CASSLAPQGEGYTF
>TRBV18|TRBJ1-2|-
CASSPNLEKRGHGYTF
>TRBV2|TRBJ1-5|-
CASSELAGVEGQPQHF
>TRBV28|TRBJ1-5|-
CASSNTPVGGNQPQHF
>TRBV9|TRBJ1-2|TRBD1
CASSALQGIRDMMRYGYTF
>TRBV25-1|TRBJ2-7|TRBD2
CASSDRTSGAFIPYEQYF
>TRBV28|TRBJ1-2|-
CAIGGEPRCGYTF
>TRBV5-5|TRBJ2-5|-
CASSQPCRRGAGETQYF
>TRBV4-1|TRBJ1-2|-
CASSQDRGASGYTF
>TRBV4-3|TRBJ2-3|TRBD2
CASSQTRLADNTDTQYF
>TRBV27|TRBJ1-2|TRBD1
CASRSPQGQGYPYGYTF
>TRBV4-3|TRBJ1-1|-
CASSQRGNTEAFF
>TRBV5-5|TRBJ2-3|-
CASSRTRDTRTDTQYF
>TRBV4-1|TRBJ1-1|-
CASSRRRGEMNTEAFF
>TRBV7-9|TRBJ1-2|-
CASSHYRDVHPYGYTF
>TRBV27|TRBJ2-3|TRBD2
CASSFGLGTDTQYF